The 17 T cell receptor beta chains below come from one sample, sequenced in a study of T-cell memory formation after mild COVID-19. Each CDR3 protein gets one entry after TCRdb re-called the 5' RACE reads with MiXCR. This table has some 600,000 distinct CDR3 sequences, approximately 15% appearing once. Input material: PBMCs or a T cell subset sorted from them (not recorded which). These receptors all stem from an adult woman who had mild COVID-19 (a few samples of this study predate the infection). Cell type and time point are not known.

The V gene is TRBV4-1, the J gene TRBJ1-1; D gene unclear. V lost 1 base to trimming and J lost 0 bases, with 9 bases between them. CDR1 is MGHRA and CDR2 is YSYEKL in the germline V gene. This CDR3 spans 15 amino acids. The CDR3 reads CASSQAGFMNTEAFF. As DNA, the CDR3 is TGCGCCAGCAGCCAAGCGGGGTTCATGAACACTGAAGCTTTCTTT.

The chain joins TRBV27 to TRBJ1-2; perhaps TRBD1 as D (6 bases). The CDR3 runs 14 residues. Germline-derived CDR1 and CDR2 are MNHEY and SMNVEV (reference sequence). With 3 bases removed from V and 8 bases from J, the gap between germline ends came to 16 bases. CDR3 region: CASSFTGSIRGYTF. The CDR3 DNA sequence: TGTGCCAGCAGTTTTACAGGGTCGATAAGAGGCTACACCTTC.

The CDR3 sequence: CASSLGGVGAEGYTF. The CDR3 DNA reads TGTGCCAGCAGCTTAGGGGGAGTAGGCGCGGAAGGCTACACCTTC. The chain combines TRBV11-3 with TRBJ1-2, with D hard to call. The germline V gene has CDR1 SGHNT and CDR2 YENEEA. The ends were cut back, 1 base at V and 8 bases at J, with 17 bases in the middle. The CDR3 is 15 residues long. Full variable domain (missing parts from reference TRBV11-3 and TRBJ1-2): EAGVVQSPRYKIIEKKQPVAFWCNPISGHNTLYWYLQNLGQGPELLIRYENEEAVDDSQLPKDRFSAERLKGVDSTLKIQPAELGDSAVYLCASSLGGVGAEGYTFGSGTRLTVV.

The chain uses TRBV12-3 or TRBV12-4 and TRBJ1-5; TRBD1 might be the D (6 bases). This CDR3 is 14 amino acids long. V was shortened by 4 bases and J by 3 bases, with 10 bases between the two germline ends. CDR3 sequence reads: CASSWGQNNQPQHF. Here the CDR3 DNA reads TGTGCCAGCAGTTGGGGGCAGAACAATCAGCCCCAGCATTTT.

A note on this clonotype: This sequence may be a read error, since a much larger clone differs from it by one base. The rearrangement joins TRBV6-5 to TRBJ2-7; 10 bases agree with TRBD1. The germline V gene encodes CDR1 MNHEY and CDR2 SVGAGI. Trimming cost V 5 bases and J 3 bases; bases outside gene matches: 4. The CDR3 has 14 amino acids. CDR3 sequence: CASSPGQGNYEQYF. The CDR3 DNA reads as TGTGCCAGCAGTCCGGGACAGGGGAACTACGAGCAGTACTTC.

This clonotype was picked up a small number of times. The chain has TRBV7-9 and TRBJ2-4, with D uncertain. The CDR3 has 16 amino acids. CDR1 and CDR2 from the germline V gene are SEHNR and FQNEAQ (reference sequence). The germline V and J ends were trimmed by 5 bases and 2 bases, with 16 bases remaining between them. The CDR3 sequence: CASSPVMRLTKNIQYF. CDR3 nucleotide sequence: TGTGCCAGCAGCCCCGTCATGCGGCTAACCAAAAACATTCAGTACTTC. Using reference TRBV7-9 and TRBJ2-4 for the parts outside the CDR3, the full variable domain is DTGVSQNPRHKITKRGQNVTFRCDPISEHNRLYWYRQTLGQGPEFLTYFQNEAQLEKSRLLSDRFSAERPKGSFSTLEIQRTEQGDSAMYLCASSPVMRLTKNIQYFGAGTRLSVL.

The chain is built from TRBV20-1 and TRBJ2-2; the D is unclear. Germline loops: CDR1 DFQATT, CDR2 SNEGSKA (reference sequence). CDR3 length: 13 amino acids. V was clipped by 3 bases and J by 5 bases, with 10 bases between them. As DNA, the CDR3 is TGCAGTGCTAGTCAAGGATGGACCGGGGAGCTGTTTTTT. Translation gives CSASQGWTGELFF.

The chain employs TRBV15 and TRBJ1-6, with D possibly TRBD1 on 6 matching bases. Trimming took 2 bases from V and 7 from J, leaving 12 bases between them. CDR1 is LNHNV, CDR2 YYDKDF, per germline (reference sequence). This CDR3 contains 15 residues. CDR3 DNA: TGTGCCACCAGCAGATCGGATAGGGGGAATTCACCCCTCCACTTT. This translates into CATSRSDRGNSPLHF.

In this sample, this clonotype turned up a few times. This CDR3 is CASSLIGGQYTEAFF. The CDR3 DNA follows: TGTGCCAGCAGTTTAATCGGGGGTCAGTACACTGAAGCTTTCTTT. The V gene is TRBV12-3 or TRBV12-4, the J gene TRBJ1-1, with D maybe TRBD1 (5 bases). V was pared by 2 bases and J by 3 bases, with 13 bases between. This CDR3 spans 15 amino acids.

The table lists this clonotype with a few counts. The rearrangement uses TRBV2 and TRBJ2-2; D uncertain. Germline values: CDR1 SNHLY, CDR2 FYNNEI. This CDR3 spans 13 amino acids. Trimming took 7 bases from V and 4 from J, leaving 10 bases between them. CDR3 sequence reads: CASKPGPTGELFF. The CDR3 DNA sequence: TGTGCCAGCAAACCGGGCCCCACCGGGGAGCTGTTTTTT.

This clonotype was counted a few times. J is TRBJ2-5 and V is TRBV7-2, with 13 bases fitting TRBD2. The CDR3 is made up of 18 amino acids. The germline V gene encodes CDR1 SGHTA and CDR2 FQGNSA. V lost 5 bases and J lost 5; bases outside the gene matches: 14. The CDR3: CASSPGLAGELGAETQYF. CDR3 nucleotide sequence: TGTGCCAGCAGCCCCGGACTAGCGGGAGAATTGGGGGCCGAGACCCAGTACTTC.

The chain joins TRBV19 to TRBJ1-2, with TRBD1 identical over 7 bases. V lost 4 bases and J lost 7; bases outside the gene matches: 12. The V gene's germline CDR1 is LNHDA and CDR2 SQIVND (reference sequence). This CDR3 is built from 15 residues. DNA for the CDR3: TGTGCCAGTAGTAGTGTTGCCGGGACAGCTTCTGGCTACACCTTC. This codes for CASSSVAGTASGYTF.

The chain has TRBV20-1 and TRBJ1-1; 9 nucleotides agree with TRBD1. Germline CDR1 DFQATT, CDR2 SNEGSKA (reference sequence). The CDR3 has 13 residues. Germline trimming cut 6 bases from V and 7 bases from J; bases unmatched to any gene: 9. Here the CDR3 reads CSAPTTGGGEAFF. As DNA, the CDR3 is TGCAGTGCCCCGACGACAGGGGGGGGTGAAGCTTTCTTT.

The chain combines TRBV25-1 with TRBJ2-1; the match to TRBD1 covers 7 bases. CDR3 length equals 16 residues. With V trimmed by 1 base and J by 4 bases, 7 bases remained unmatched. Germline CDR1 MGHDK, CDR2 SYGVNS. CDR3 in DNA: TGTGCCAGCAGTGAATCTCAAGTGGGACAGTACAATGAGCAGTTCTTC. Translation gives CASSESQVGQYNEQFF.

This clonotype was seen ten or more times. The chain combines TRBV3-1 with TRBJ2-7, with 10 bases aligning to TRBD1. The ends lost 5 bases at V and 3 bases at J; junction bases unmatched: 7. This CDR3 has 15 amino acids. Germline loops: CDR1 LGHDT, CDR2 YNNKEL (reference sequence). The DNA for the CDR3 is TGTGCCAGCAGCTTCGGGACAGGGGCCGGCTACGAGCAGTACTTC. This sequence encodes CASSFGTGAGYEQYF.

The rearrangement uses TRBV4-1 and TRBJ1-1, with D perhaps TRBD1 (5 bases). Per germline, CDR1 MGHRA and CDR2 YSYEKL. This CDR3 region has 13 residues. The V and J ends lost 4 bases and 8 bases respectively, with 14 bases between them. The CDR3 reads CASSLLRDGEAFF. Here the CDR3 DNA reads TGCGCCAGCAGCCTCCTCAGGGATGGGGAAGCTTTCTTT.

The chain joins TRBV20-1 to TRBJ2-7; D may match TRBD1 or TRBD2 (5 bases each). Germline CDR1 DFQATT, CDR2 SNEGSKA (reference sequence). Trimming stripped 5 bases from V and 0 bases from J, with 20 bases between. The CDR3 has 16 residues. The CDR3 DNA sequence: TGCAGTGCTTCGCCCGCCGGGACGGTAAGCTCCTACGAGCAGTACTTC. The encoded protein is CSASPAGTVSSYEQYF.